The next 15 T cell receptor beta chains were all read from a single sample in a study of blood T cell repertoires in COVID-19. The repertoire was sequenced with immunoSEQ multiplex PCR; TCRdb's copy has only in-frame clones and lacks some. The table shows about 140,000 clones, with approximately 78% occurring only once. The sequencing input was peripheral blood. The receptors shown here come from a woman aged 80 or older with acute or convalescent COVID-19.

This chain joins TRBV5-6 and TRBJ1-2; D gene uncertain. Trimming removed 4 bases at V and 3 bases at J, with 16 bases between. The CDR3 covers 15 residues. Germline V lookup: CDR1 SGHDT, CDR2 YYEEEE. This CDR3 reads CASSPPWVEDYGYTF. CDR3 DNA sequence: TGTGCCAGCAGCCCTCCGTGGGTGGAGGACTATGGCTACACCTTC.

The chain recombines TRBV7-2 with TRBJ2-1, with a possible D match to TRBD1 (5 bases). The CDR3 sequence is 17 residues long. Germline values: CDR1 SGHTA, CDR2 FQGNSA. V was pared by 1 base and J by 7 bases, with 20 bases between. Here the CDR3 reads CASSLVRASWGLNEQFF. CDR3 nucleotide sequence: TGTGCCAGCAGCTTAGTCAGAGCGTCATGGGGCCTAAATGAGCAGTTCTTC.

This rearrangement joins TRBV6-6 to TRBJ2-7; possible D gene TRBD2, 7 bases. The CDR3 consists of 13 residues. V gave up 6 bases and J gave up 6 bases, with 15 bases separating them. CDR1 is MNHNY and CDR2 is SVGAGI in the germline V gene (reference sequence). CDR3 region: CASRGGPSVEQYF. The CDR3 DNA reads as TGTGCCAGCAGGGGGGGGCCTTCGGTCGAGCAGTACTTC.

This chain joins TRBV6-2 or TRBV6-3 and TRBJ2-3, with a weak D call TRBD2 (7 bases). Germline CDR1 reads MNHEY; CDR2 reads SVGEGT. V was pared by 2 bases and J by 2 bases, with 14 bases between. There are 16 residues in the CDR3. The CDR3 nucleotides read TGTGCCAGCAGTTACGGATCGGGGGGCAACACAGATACGCAGTATTTT. Protein product: CASSYGSGGNTDTQYF.

The chain employs TRBV3-1 (or the pseudogene TRBV3-2) and TRBJ1-2; tentative D call: TRBD1 (5 bases). This CDR3 comprises 15 residues. Germline lookup yields CDR1 LGHDT and CDR2 YNNKEL (reference sequence). V was clipped by 4 bases and J by 6 bases, with 18 bases between them. CDR3 sequence (DNA): TGTGCCAGCAGCCCTATAAGCGGGGGGGGTGATGGCTACACCTTC. Its protein is CASSPISGGGDGYTF.

The CDR3 DNA reads TGCGCCAGCAGCCGAGGACAGGGCCCTGTTGCTGAAGCTTTCTTT. Encoded protein: CASSRGQGPVAEAFF. V is TRBV4-1 and J is TRBJ1-1, with 8 nucleotides matching TRBD1. Germline V lookup: CDR1 MGHRA, CDR2 YSYEKL. The CDR3 has 15 amino acids. V trimming: 4 bases; J trimming: 6 bases; junction bases outside the gene matches: 10.

This rearrangement joins TRBV7-3 to TRBJ2-3; 10 positions match TRBD2. The CDR3 covers 19 residues. The V and J ends lost 5 bases and 3 bases, in that order; junction bases with no gene match: 17. Germline V gene sequence: CDR1 SGHTA, CDR2 FQGTGA. Here the CDR3 reads CASSPSGGADFAGTDTQYF. CDR3 DNA: TGTGCCAGCAGCCCAAGCGGGGGGGCCGATTTCGCCGGAACAGATACGCAGTATTTT.

V gene TRBV28 combines with J gene TRBJ2-7; D gene ambiguous. V was cut by 2 bases and J by 2 bases, with 4 bases left in between. The germline V gene has CDR1 MDHEN and CDR2 SYDVKM. The CDR3 is 12 amino acids. CDR3 bases: TGTGCCAGCAGTTTAAGCACCTACGAGCAGTACTTC. It encodes CASSLSTYEQYF.

This rearrangement joins TRBV30 to TRBJ1-5, with TRBD1 as a possible D gene (6 bases). CDR3 length equals 14 residues. CDR1 is GTSNPN and CDR2 is SVGIG in the germline V gene (reference sequence). Trimming took off 2 bases at V and 4 bases at J, with 12 bases between the two ends. In nucleotides, the CDR3 is TGTGCCTGGAGTCCAGGGGAGTTGAATCAGCCCCAGCATTTT. This translates into CAWSPGELNQPQHF. Complete variable domain (other parts from reference TRBV30 and TRBJ1-5): SQTIHQWPATLVQPVGSPLSLECTVEGTSNPNLYWYRQAAGRGLQLLFYSVGIGQISSEVPQNLSASRPQDRQFILSSKKLLLSDSGFYLCAWSPGELNQPQHFGDGTRLSIL.

The chain carries TRBV2 and TRBJ2-7; 7 bases match TRBD2. Per germline, CDR1 SNHLY and CDR2 FYNNEI. CDR3 length: 15 residues. V shed 4 bases and J 2 bases; nucleotides not matched to a gene: 8. CDR3 loop: CASSVRRGGPYEQYF. Here the CDR3 DNA reads TGTGCCAGCAGTGTCCGTCGGGGAGGGCCCTACGAGCAGTACTTC.

The gene calls are TRBV10-1 and TRBJ2-2; D gene uncertain. This CDR3 is built from 12 residues. Germline-derived CDR1 and CDR2 are WNHNN and SYGVQD (reference sequence). Trimming took off 6 bases at V and 7 bases at J, with 9 bases between the two ends. The CDR3 DNA reads as TGCGCCAGCAGCAATCCCAGCGGGGAGCTGTTTTTT. The encoded protein is CASSNPSGELFF.

The rearrangement links TRBV2 to TRBJ1-2; 7 nucleotides align to TRBD1. Germline CDR1 is SNHLY and CDR2 is FYNNEI. The CDR3 consists of 13 residues. Trimming took 7 bases from V and 4 from J; bases not matched to a gene: 6. CDR3 DNA: TGTGCCAGCAACTGGGACAGCCTCTATGGCTACACCTTC. It specifies CASNWDSLYGYTF.

The V gene is TRBV2, the J gene TRBJ1-2; 7 positions agree with TRBD1. Looked up from germline, CDR1 is SNHLY and CDR2 is FYNNEI. V dropped 6 bases and J dropped 6; count of bases not matched to a gene: 4. The CDR3 runs 12 residues. The CDR3 bases are TGTGCCAGCAGGACAGGGAGGAATGGCTACACCTTC. Translation gives CASRTGRNGYTF. Complete variable domain (other parts from reference TRBV2 and TRBJ1-2): EPEVTQTPSHQVTQMGQEVILRCVPISNHLYFYWYRQILGQKVEFLVSFYNNEISEKSEIFDDQFSVERPDGSNFTLKIRSTKLEDSAMYFCASRTGRNGYTFGSGTRLTVV.

The chain links TRBV5-8 to TRBJ1-2; D uncertain. This CDR3 comprises 14 residues. Germline CDR1 reads SGHTS; CDR2 reads YDEGEE. Trimming stripped 3 bases from V and 4 bases from J, with 13 bases between. The CDR3 nucleotides read TGTGCCAGCAGCTGGGCAGGCCGGGGCTATGGCTACACCTTC. Translated: CASSWAGRGYGYTF.

This chain connects TRBV2 to TRBJ2-2, with a possible D match to TRBD2 (6 bases). Germline CDR1 reads SNHLY; CDR2 reads FYNNEI. Trimming stripped 5 bases from V and 4 bases from J, with 17 bases between. This CDR3 is 16 amino acids long. The CDR3 DNA reads TGTGCCAGCAGTTGGTCGGGGGTGACAGTCACCGGGGAGCTGTTTTTT. It encodes CASSWSGVTVTGELFF.